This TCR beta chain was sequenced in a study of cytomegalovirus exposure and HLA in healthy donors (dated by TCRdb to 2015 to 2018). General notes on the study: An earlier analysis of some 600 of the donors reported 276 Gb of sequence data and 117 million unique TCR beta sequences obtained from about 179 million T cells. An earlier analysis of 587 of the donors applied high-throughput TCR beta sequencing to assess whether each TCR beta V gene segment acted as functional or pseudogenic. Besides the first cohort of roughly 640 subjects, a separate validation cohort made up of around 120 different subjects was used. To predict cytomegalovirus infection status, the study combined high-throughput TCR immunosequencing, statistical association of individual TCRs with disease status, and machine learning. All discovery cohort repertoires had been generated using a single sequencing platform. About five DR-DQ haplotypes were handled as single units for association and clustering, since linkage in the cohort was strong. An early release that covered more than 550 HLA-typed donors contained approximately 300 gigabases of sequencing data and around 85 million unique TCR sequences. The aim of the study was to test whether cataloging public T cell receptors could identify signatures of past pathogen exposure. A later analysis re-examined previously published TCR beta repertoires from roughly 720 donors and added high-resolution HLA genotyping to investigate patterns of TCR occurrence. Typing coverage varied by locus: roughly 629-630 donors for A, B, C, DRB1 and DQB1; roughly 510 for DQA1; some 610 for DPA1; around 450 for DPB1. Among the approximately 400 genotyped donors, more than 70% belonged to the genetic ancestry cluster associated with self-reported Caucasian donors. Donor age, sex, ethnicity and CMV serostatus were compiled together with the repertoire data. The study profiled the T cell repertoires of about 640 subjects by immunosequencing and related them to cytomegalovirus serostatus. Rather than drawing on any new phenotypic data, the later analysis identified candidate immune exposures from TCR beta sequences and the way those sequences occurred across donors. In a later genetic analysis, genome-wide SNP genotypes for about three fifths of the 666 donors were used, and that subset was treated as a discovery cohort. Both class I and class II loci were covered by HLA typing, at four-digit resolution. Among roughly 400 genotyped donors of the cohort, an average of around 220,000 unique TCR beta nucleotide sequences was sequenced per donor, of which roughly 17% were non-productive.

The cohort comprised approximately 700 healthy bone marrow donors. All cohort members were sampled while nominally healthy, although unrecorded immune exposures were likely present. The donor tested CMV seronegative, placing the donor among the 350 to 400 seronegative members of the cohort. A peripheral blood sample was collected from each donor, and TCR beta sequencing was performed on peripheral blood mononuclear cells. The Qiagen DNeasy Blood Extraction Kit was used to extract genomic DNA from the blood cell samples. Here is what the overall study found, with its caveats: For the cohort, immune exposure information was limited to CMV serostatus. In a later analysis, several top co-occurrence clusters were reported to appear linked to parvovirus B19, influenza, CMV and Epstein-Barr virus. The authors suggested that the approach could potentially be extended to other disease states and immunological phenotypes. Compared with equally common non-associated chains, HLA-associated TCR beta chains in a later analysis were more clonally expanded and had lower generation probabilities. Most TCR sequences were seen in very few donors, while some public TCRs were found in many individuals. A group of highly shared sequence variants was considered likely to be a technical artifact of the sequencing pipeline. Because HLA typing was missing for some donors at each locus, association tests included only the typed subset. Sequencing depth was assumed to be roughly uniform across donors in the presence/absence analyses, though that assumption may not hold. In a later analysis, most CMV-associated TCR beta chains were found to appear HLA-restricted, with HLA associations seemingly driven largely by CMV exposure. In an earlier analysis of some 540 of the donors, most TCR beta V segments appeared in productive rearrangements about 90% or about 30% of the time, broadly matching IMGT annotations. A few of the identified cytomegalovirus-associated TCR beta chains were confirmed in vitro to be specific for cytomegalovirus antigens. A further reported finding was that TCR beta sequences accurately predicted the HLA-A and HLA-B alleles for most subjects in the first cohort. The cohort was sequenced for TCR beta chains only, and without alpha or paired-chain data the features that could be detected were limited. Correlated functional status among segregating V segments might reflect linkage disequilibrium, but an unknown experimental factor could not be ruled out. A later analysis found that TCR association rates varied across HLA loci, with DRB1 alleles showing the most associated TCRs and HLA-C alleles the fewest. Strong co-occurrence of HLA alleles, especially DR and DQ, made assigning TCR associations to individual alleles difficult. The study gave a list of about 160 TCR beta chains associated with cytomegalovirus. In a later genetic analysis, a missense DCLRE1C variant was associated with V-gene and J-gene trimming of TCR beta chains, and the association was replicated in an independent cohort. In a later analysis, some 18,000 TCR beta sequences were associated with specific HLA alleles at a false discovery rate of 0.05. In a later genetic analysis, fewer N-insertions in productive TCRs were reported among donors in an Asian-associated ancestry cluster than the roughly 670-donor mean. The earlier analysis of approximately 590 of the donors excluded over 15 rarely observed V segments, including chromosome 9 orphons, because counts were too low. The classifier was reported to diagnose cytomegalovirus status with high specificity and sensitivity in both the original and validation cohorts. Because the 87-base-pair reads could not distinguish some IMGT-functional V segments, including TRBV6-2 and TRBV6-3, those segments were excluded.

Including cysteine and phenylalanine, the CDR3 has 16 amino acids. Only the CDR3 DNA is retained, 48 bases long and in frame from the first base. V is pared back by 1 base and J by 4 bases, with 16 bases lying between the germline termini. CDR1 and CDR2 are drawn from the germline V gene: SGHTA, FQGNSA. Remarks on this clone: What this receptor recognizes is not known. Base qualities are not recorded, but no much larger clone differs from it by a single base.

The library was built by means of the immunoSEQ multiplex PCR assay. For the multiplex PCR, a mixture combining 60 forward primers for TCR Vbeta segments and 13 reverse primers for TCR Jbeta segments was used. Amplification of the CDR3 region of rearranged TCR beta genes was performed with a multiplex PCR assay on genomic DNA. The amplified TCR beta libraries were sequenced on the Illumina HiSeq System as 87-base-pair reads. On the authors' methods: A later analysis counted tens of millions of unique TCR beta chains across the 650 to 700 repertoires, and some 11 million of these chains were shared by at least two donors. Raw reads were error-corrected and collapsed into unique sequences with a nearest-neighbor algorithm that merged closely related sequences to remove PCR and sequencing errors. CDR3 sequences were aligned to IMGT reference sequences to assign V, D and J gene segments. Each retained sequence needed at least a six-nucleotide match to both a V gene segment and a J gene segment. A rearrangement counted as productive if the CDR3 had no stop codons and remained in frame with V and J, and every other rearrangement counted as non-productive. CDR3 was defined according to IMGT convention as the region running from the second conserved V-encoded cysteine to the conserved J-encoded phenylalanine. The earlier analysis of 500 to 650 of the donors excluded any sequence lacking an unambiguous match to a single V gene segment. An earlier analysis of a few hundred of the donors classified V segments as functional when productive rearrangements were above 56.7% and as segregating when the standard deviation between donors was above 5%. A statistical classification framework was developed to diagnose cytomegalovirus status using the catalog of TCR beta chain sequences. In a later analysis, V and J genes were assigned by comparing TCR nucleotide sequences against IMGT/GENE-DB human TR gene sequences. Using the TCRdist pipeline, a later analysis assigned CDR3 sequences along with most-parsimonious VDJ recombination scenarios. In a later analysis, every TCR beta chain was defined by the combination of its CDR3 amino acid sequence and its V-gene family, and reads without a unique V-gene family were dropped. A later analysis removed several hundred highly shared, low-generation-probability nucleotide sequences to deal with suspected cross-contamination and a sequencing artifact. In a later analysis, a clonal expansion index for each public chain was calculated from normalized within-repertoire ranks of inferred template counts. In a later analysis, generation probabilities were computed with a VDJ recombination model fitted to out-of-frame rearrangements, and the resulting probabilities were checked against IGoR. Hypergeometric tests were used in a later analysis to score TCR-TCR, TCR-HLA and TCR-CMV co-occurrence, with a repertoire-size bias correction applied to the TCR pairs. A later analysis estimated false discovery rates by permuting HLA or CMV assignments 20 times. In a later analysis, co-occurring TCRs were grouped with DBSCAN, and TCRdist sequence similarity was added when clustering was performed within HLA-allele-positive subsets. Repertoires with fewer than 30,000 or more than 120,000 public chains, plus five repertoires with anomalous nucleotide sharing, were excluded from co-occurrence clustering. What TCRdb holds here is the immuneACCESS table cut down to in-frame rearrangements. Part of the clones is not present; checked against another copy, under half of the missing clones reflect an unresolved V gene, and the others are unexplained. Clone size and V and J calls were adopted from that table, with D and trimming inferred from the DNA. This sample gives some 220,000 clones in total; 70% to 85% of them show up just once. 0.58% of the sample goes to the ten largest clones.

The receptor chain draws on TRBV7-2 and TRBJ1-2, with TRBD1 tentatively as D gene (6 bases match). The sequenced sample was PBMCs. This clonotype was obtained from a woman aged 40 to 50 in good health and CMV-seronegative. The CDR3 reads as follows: CASSLGSMSDSYGYTF. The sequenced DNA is TGTGCCAGCAGCTTAGGCAGTATGTCGGACAGCTATGGCTACACCTTC.